These 32 T cell receptor beta chains share one sample of origin, sequenced in a study of cytomegalovirus exposure and HLA in healthy donors. Both 60 Vbeta primers and 13 Jbeta primers went into the PCR. Here immunoSEQ multiplex PCR was the method, and the copy in TCRdb shows in-frame clones only, minus some. The sample includes under 200,000 clones, about 75% seen only once; the top ten take over 12%. The sample comprised PBMCs. The receptors were gathered from a man aged 50 to 60 in good health and CMV-seropositive.

The genes are TRBV6-1 and TRBJ1-5; no firm D call. The CDR3 has 14 residues. Germline CDR1 MNHNS, CDR2 SASEGT. V was clipped by 5 bases and J by 2 bases, with 10 bases between them. The CDR3 region is CASSPQEGNQPQHF. The CDR3 DNA is TGTGCCAGCAGTCCTCAGGAGGGCAATCAGCCCCAGCATTTT.

The chain couples TRBV4-1 to TRBJ2-2; D ambiguous. The CDR3 is 17 amino acids. The V end lost 3 bases, the J end lost 4 bases, and 18 bases lay between the germline ends. Germline lookup yields CDR1 MGHRA and CDR2 YSYEKL. CDR3 protein: CASSHRSATRSTGELFF. The DNA of the CDR3 is TGCGCCAGCAGCCACCGATCTGCGACAAGAAGCACCGGGGAGCTGTTTTTT.

The chain carries TRBV10-2 and TRBJ2-3, with D perhaps TRBD2 (6 bases). This CDR3 comprises 14 residues. From germline, CDR1 is WSHSY and CDR2 SAAADI. Between the trimmed V and J ends, which lost 6 bases and 2 bases, there was a span of 12 bases. The CDR3 nucleotides are TGCGCCAGCAGCTCGGGACTCTACACAGATACGCAGTATTTT. Translated, it gives CASSSGLYTDTQYF.

This clone was recorded once. The chain uses TRBV7-2 and TRBJ2-3, with a tentative D call TRBD2 (7 bases). The length of the CDR3 is 15 residues. V was shortened by 1 base and J by 5 bases, with 13 bases between the two germline ends. CDR1 is SGHTA, CDR2 FQGNSA, per germline. Written as DNA, the CDR3 is TGTGCCAGCAGCTTAGGTAGGGGGGGCCAAGATACGCAGTATTTT. Translated, it gives CASSLGRGGQDTQYF.

J is TRBJ1-2 and V is TRBV7-9, with 9 bases fitting TRBD1. The CDR3 covers 15 residues. Germline V lookup: CDR1 SEHNR, CDR2 FQNEAQ (reference sequence). V lost 5 bases and J lost 5; bases outside the gene matches: 9. CDR3 residues: CASSGTTGGRYGYTF. In DNA form, the CDR3 reads TGTGCCAGCAGCGGAACGACAGGGGGTCGGTATGGCTACACCTTC. The full variable domain, rest sourced from reference TRBV7-9 and TRBJ1-2, is DTGVSQNPRHKITKRGQNVTFRCDPISEHNRLYWYRQTLGQGPEFLTYFQNEAQLEKSRLLSDRFSAERPKGSFSTLEIQRTEQGDSAMYLCASSGTTGGRYGYTFGSGTRLTVV.

This clone is a singleton in its sample. The CDR3 loop is CASSLRRGAGTGELFF. The CDR3 bases are TGTGCCAGCAGCCTTAGACGGGGGGCGGGGACCGGGGAGCTGTTTTTT. The chain is built from TRBV9 and TRBJ2-2, with D perhaps TRBD2 (7 bases). Trimming shortened V by 4 bases and J by 5 bases, and 18 bases separated the two germline ends. Germline V gives CDR1 SGDLS, CDR2 YYNGEE. CDR3 length: 16 residues.

The rearrangement joins TRBV7-9 to TRBJ1-6; TRBD1 is a possible D gene (5 bases). The CDR3 loop spans 12 amino acids. The V gene's germline CDR1 is SEHNR and CDR2 FQNEAQ (reference sequence). Trimming removed 1 base from V and 16 bases from J, with 11 bases in between. CDR3 region: CASSLDGGGLHF. In nucleotides, the CDR3 is TGTGCCAGCAGCTTAGATGGCGGGGGACTCCACTTT.

The chain combines TRBV4-1 with TRBJ2-7; 10 bases line up with TRBD1. CDR3 length: 15 residues. V shed 1 base and J 6 bases; nucleotides not matched to a gene: 6. CDR1 is MGHRA and CDR2 is YSYEKL in the germline V gene. CDR3 sequence (DNA): TGCGCCAGCAGCCAAGGGACAGGGGGGAATTTCGAGCAGTACGTC. Its translation is CASSQGTGGNFEQYV.

V and J are TRBV7-9 and TRBJ2-3, with 8 bases matching TRBD2. CDR1 SEHNR and CDR2 FQNEAQ come from the germline V gene (reference sequence). CDR3 size: 16 residues. V gave up 2 bases and J gave up 3 bases; unmatched junction bases: 7. The CDR3 DNA follows: TGTGCCAGCAGCTTACAAACGGGGGGGCGAACAGATACGCAGTATTTT. Protein product: CASSLQTGGRTDTQYF.

In this sample, this clone turned up a few times. The genes are TRBV10-3 and TRBJ2-3; D uncertain. The V end was cut by 9 bases, the J end by 2 bases, with 9 bases between. The CDR3 loop spans 12 amino acids. Germline CDR1 ENHRY, CDR2 SYGVKD. The CDR3 DNA reads as TGTGCCATACGGCAGGACACAGATACGCAGTATTTT. This encodes CAIRQDTDTQYF.

V usage is TRBV7-8 and J usage is TRBJ2-7, with 10 bases fitting TRBD1. Trimming removed 2 bases from V and 1 base from J; junction bases left unmatched: 5. The CDR3 loop spans 16 amino acids. In germline, CDR1 is SGHVS, CDR2 FQNEAQ. The CDR3 nucleotides are TGTGCCAGCAGCTTAATGGGACAGGGGTTTTCCTACGAGCAGTACTTC. Residues: CASSLMGQGFSYEQYF.

This clone was seen a few times. V usage is TRBV25-1 and J usage is TRBJ1-4, with 7 positions matching TRBD1. The V segment lost 6 bases and the J segment 5 bases; nucleotides outside the gene matches: 6. This CDR3 has 14 amino acids. Germline assignment: CDR1 MGHDK and CDR2 SYGVNS. The CDR3 spells CASREQGPNEKLFF. Here the CDR3 DNA reads TGTGCCAGCAGGGAACAGGGGCCCAATGAAAAACTGTTTTTT.

The V and J genes are TRBV6-4 and TRBJ1-4; tentative D call: TRBD1 (5 bases). This CDR3 has 15 residues. V lost 8 bases and J lost 6, with 19 bases in between. The germline V gene has CDR1 MRHNA and CDR2 SNTAGT. DNA of the CDR3: TGTGCCAGCTTTGACAGTCTCGAGACCCATGAAAAACTGTTTTTT. It specifies CASFDSLETHEKLFF.

The DNA for the CDR3 is TGTGCCAGCAGTTACTGGAGTGAGTTGTCTAACTATGGCTACACCTTC. Translating gives CASSYWSELSNYGYTF. The chain combines TRBV6-5 with TRBJ1-2, with D hard to call. Trimming pared 1 base from V and 0 bases from J, leaving 12 bases between. The germline V gene has CDR1 MNHEY and CDR2 SVGAGI. This CDR3 has 16 residues.

Written as DNA, the CDR3 is TGTGCCAGCAGTTTACCCCCCCGGACAGGTAGGAACACTGAAGCTTTCTTT. It codes for CASSLPPRTGRNTEAFF. The chain employs TRBV28 and TRBJ1-1; 7 bases line up with TRBD1. Germline V gene data show CDR1 as MDHEN and CDR2 as SYDVKM. The J segment lost 1 base and the V segment lost 2 bases, leaving 10 bases of the junction unmatched. The CDR3 runs to 17 residues. Full variable domain (rest looked up from reference TRBV28 and TRBJ1-1): DVKVTQSSRYLVKRTGEKVFLECVQDMDHENMFWYRQDPGLGLRLIYFSYDVKMKEKGDIPEGYSVSREKKERFSLILESASTNQTSMYLCASSLPPRTGRNTEAFFGQGTRLTVV.

The chain carries TRBV5-1 and TRBJ2-1; D gene unclear. V gave up 0 bases and J gave up 5 bases, with 3 bases separating them. The CDR3 totals 12 residues. Looked up from germline, CDR1 is SGHRS and CDR2 is YFSETQ. The CDR3 bases are TGCGCCAGCAGCTTGGGCGACAATGAGCAGTTCTTC. Protein product: CASSLGDNEQFF.

This clone was seen once. The chain joins TRBV7-6 to TRBJ1-3; 7 nucleotides line up with TRBD1. The CDR3 consists of 17 residues. Trimming removed 4 bases from V and 4 bases from J; junction bases left unmatched: 13. Per the germline V gene, CDR1 is SGHVS and CDR2 is FNYEAQ. This chain's CDR3 is CASSSSRTGVRGNTIYF. CDR3 coding DNA: TGTGCCAGCAGCTCGTCCCGCACAGGGGTGAGGGGAAACACCATATATTTT.

The chain uses TRBV5-1 and TRBJ1-4; the D gene is possibly TRBD1 (6 bases). V was trimmed by 2 bases and J by 0 bases, leaving 23 bases between them. Germline values: CDR1 SGHRS, CDR2 YFSETQ. This CDR3 is built from 20 residues. This chain's CDR3 is CASSLGNGGGYLTTNEKLFF. The CDR3, as DNA: TGCGCCAGCAGCTTAGGAAATGGGGGCGGATACCTAACAACTAATGAAAAACTGTTTTTT.

As DNA, the CDR3 is TGTGCCAGCAGTTCCAGGTACGAGCAGTACTTC. Its protein product is CASSSRYEQYF. The rearrangement joins TRBV28 to TRBJ2-7, with D unresolved. Germline V CDR1 and CDR2: MDHEN, SYDVKM. V lost 4 bases, J lost 4 bases, and 5 bases lay in between. The CDR3 extends over 11 amino acids.

The J gene is TRBJ1-2, the V gene TRBV5-5, with 9 bases that match TRBD1. CDR1 SGHKS and CDR2 YYEKEE come from the germline V gene (reference sequence). Germline trimming cut 3 bases from V and 0 bases from J; bases unmatched to any gene: 6. The CDR3 loop spans 16 amino acids. The chain's CDR3 is CASSWSGQGSNYGYTF. CDR3 DNA sequence: TGTGCCAGCAGCTGGTCCGGACAGGGGTCTAACTATGGCTACACCTTC.

This clone was counted a few times. The chain is built from TRBV10-3 and TRBJ1-2; perhaps TRBD1 as D (6 bases). CDR1 is ENHRY, CDR2 SYGVKD, per germline. The CDR3 has 12 amino acids. Trimming pared 8 bases from V and 8 bases from J, leaving 15 bases between. CDR3 nucleotides: TGTGCCATCGGGGGCGACTCCGGCGGCTACACCTTC. Amino acids: CAIGGDSGGYTF.

The chain couples TRBV6-1 to TRBJ2-7; 9 bases match TRBD1. The length of the CDR3 is 15 residues. The germline V gene has CDR1 MNHNS and CDR2 SASEGT. Trimming at V came to 7 bases and at J to 0 bases, leaving 7 bases not matched to a gene. CDR3 nucleotides: TGTGCCAGCACCCCGGACAGGGGAGTCTCCTACGAGCAGTACGTC. Translating it yields CASTPDRGVSYEQYV.

The CDR3 sequence is CASTRQPSSGANVLTF. Here the CDR3 DNA reads TGCGCCAGCACGAGGCAGCCAAGCTCTGGGGCCAACGTCCTGACTTTC. This chain uses TRBV5-1 with TRBJ2-6; D ambiguous. Germline loops: CDR1 SGHRS, CDR2 YFSETQ. Trimming took off 6 bases at V and 0 bases at J, with 13 bases between the two ends. The CDR3 spans 16 residues.

V is TRBV18 and J is TRBJ1-2; 7 bases align to TRBD1. Trimming removed 3 bases from V and 0 bases from J; junction bases left unmatched: 7. The CDR3 runs 16 residues. In germline, CDR1 is KGHSH, CDR2 LQKENI. CDR3 protein: CASSPPDRSPNYGYTF. The CDR3 nucleotides are TGTGCCAGCTCACCCCCGGACAGGTCCCCTAACTATGGCTACACCTTC.

V gene TRBV30 combines with J gene TRBJ2-5; 8 nucleotides line up with TRBD2. Germline loops: CDR1 GTSNPN, CDR2 SVGIG (reference sequence). This CDR3 has 15 residues. V was pared by 4 bases and J by 2 bases, with 9 bases of the junction left unmatched. Here the CDR3 reads CAWTRNRGGQETQYF. The CDR3 DNA sequence: TGTGCCTGGACTCGCAACCGGGGGGGTCAAGAGACCCAGTACTTC.

This clone is a singleton in its sample. The genes are TRBV25-1 and TRBJ2-1; 9 nucleotides match TRBD1. This CDR3 is built from 15 residues. The V and J ends lost 9 bases and 7 bases, in that order; junction bases with no gene match: 13. Germline V lookup: CDR1 MGHDK, CDR2 SYGVNS. CDR3 residues: CARGDREKVRNEQFF. The CDR3 DNA reads TGTGCCAGGGGGGACAGGGAGAAAGTAAGGAATGAGCAGTTCTTC. The full variable domain, its missing parts supplied by reference TRBV25-1 and TRBJ2-1, is EADIYQTPRYLVIGTGKKITLECSQTMGHDKMYWYQQDPGMELHLIHYSYGVNSTEKGDLSSESTVSRIRTEHFPLTLESARPSHTSQYLCARGDREKVRNEQFFGPGTRLTVL.

This chain joins TRBV19 and TRBJ1-1, with 9 bases matching TRBD1. Germline V lookup: CDR1 LNHDA, CDR2 SQIVND (reference sequence). V gave up 0 bases and J gave up 4 bases; unmatched junction bases: 3. CDR3 size: 15 residues. The CDR3 coding sequence is TGTGCCAGTAGTATAGACCAGACAGGGGGCACTGAAGCTTTCTTT. Its translation is CASSIDQTGGTEAFF.

V usage is TRBV2 and J usage is TRBJ2-3; a possible D gene is TRBD2 (7 bases). Germline V gene sequence: CDR1 SNHLY, CDR2 FYNNEI. This CDR3 region has 15 residues. Trimming left V 8 bases short and J 3 bases short, with 18 bases between. CDR3 amino acids: CASRVLGGGTDTQYF. CDR3 bases: TGTGCCAGCCGGGTCTTAGGGGGGGGGACAGATACGCAGTATTTT. Full variable domain (remainder filled in from reference TRBV2 and TRBJ2-3): EPEVTQTPSHQVTQMGQEVILRCVPISNHLYFYWYRQILGQKVEFLVSFYNNEISEKSEIFDDQFSVERPDGSNFTLKIRSTKLEDSAMYFCASRVLGGGTDTQYFGPGTRLTVL.

V gene TRBV4-1 combines with J gene TRBJ1-4; no reliable D call. Trimming pared 0 bases from V and 4 bases from J, leaving 12 bases between. Germline V gene sequence: CDR1 MGHRA, CDR2 YSYEKL. CDR3 size: 16 residues. CDR3 sequence: CASSQDNLAVNEKLFF. In DNA form, the CDR3 reads TGCGCCAGCAGCCAAGATAATTTGGCAGTTAATGAAAAACTGTTTTTT.

The chain carries TRBV7-9 and TRBJ2-2, with 7 bases aligning to TRBD1. Germline values: CDR1 SEHNR, CDR2 FQNEAQ (reference sequence). The CDR3 extends over 15 amino acids. The V gene end was trimmed by 5 bases and the J gene end by 4 bases; junction bases not matched to a gene: 7. The CDR3, as DNA: TGTGCCAGCAGCCGGGACAGTGGTCCCACCGGGGAGCTGTTTTTT. Amino acid sequence: CASSRDSGPTGELFF.

V and J are TRBV5-5 and TRBJ2-3, with TRBD1 matching over 7 bases. This CDR3 region has 14 residues. Germline values: CDR1 SGHKS, CDR2 YYEKEE (reference sequence). Unmatched junction bases numbered 4, after V lost 2 bases and J lost 4 bases. As DNA, the CDR3 is TGTGCCAGCAGCTTAGTAGGGGGCGCAGATACGCAGTATTTT. Translation: CASSLVGGADTQYF. Using reference TRBV5-5 and TRBJ2-3 for the parts outside the CDR3, the full variable domain is DAGVTQSPTHLIKTRGQQVTLRCSPISGHKSVSWYQQVLGQGPQFIFQYYEKEERGRGNFPDRFSARQFPNYSSELNVNALLLGDSALYLCASSLVGGADTQYFGPGTRLTVL.

The chain uses TRBV14 and TRBJ1-1; unclear D gene. Germline CDR1 SGHDN, CDR2 FVKESK. V lost 4 bases and J 0 bases, leaving 9 bases between the germline ends. This CDR3 has 14 residues. CDR3 nucleotides: TGTGCCAGCAGCCCTCTCCCCCTGAACACTGAAGCTTTCTTT. Protein: CASSPLPLNTEAFF.